Below are 22 T cell receptor beta chains sequenced from a single sample in a study of cytomegalovirus exposure and HLA in healthy donors. 60 Vbeta and 13 Jbeta primers were used in PCR. The repertoire was sequenced with immunoSEQ multiplex PCR; TCRdb's copy has only in-frame clones and lacks some. This sample carries 120,000 or so clones, around 77% of them seen once, and the ten largest clones take around 5.8%. Sequencing was done on a sample of PBMCs. Receptors originate from a man aged 18-30 years in good health and CMV-seropositive.

The CDR3 bases are TGTGCCTGGAGGACGCCCCGAAGACTAGCGGGAGTTAAAAACCCCCCCGCCGTGGAGACCCAGTACTTC. Encoded protein: CAWRTPRRLAGVKNPPAVETQYF. The chain links TRBV30 to TRBJ2-5, with 12 bases identical to TRBD2. The CDR3 sequence is 23 residues long. Germline V gene sequence: CDR1 GTSNPN, CDR2 SVGIG (reference sequence). V was pared by 3 bases and J by 5 bases, with 31 bases of the junction left unmatched.

This sequence joins TRBV2 and TRBJ1-3; D gene uncertain. V gave up 8 bases and J gave up 0 bases, with 14 bases separating them. This CDR3 comprises 15 residues. Germline lookup yields CDR1 SNHLY and CDR2 FYNNEI. CDR3 bases: TGTGCCAGCGGTAGCACCCTGAACTCTGGAAACACCATATATTTT. This sequence encodes CASGSTLNSGNTIYF.

A single count supports this clone. The rearrangement uses TRBV7-9 and TRBJ2-1; D uncertain. Germline assignment: CDR1 SEHNR and CDR2 FQNEAQ (reference sequence). This CDR3 is 16 amino acids long. The V end lost 5 bases, the J end lost 3 bases, and 17 bases lay between the germline ends. The CDR3 sequence: CASSPRAPVVYNEQFF. Written as DNA, the CDR3 is TGTGCCAGCAGCCCCCGAGCCCCCGTGGTCTACAATGAGCAGTTCTTC.

The rearrangement joins TRBV7-9 to TRBJ1-2; 8 bases are a match to TRBD1. V shed 1 base, J shed 2 bases, and the junction held 3 bases outside the gene matches. The CDR3 contains 15 residues. CDR1 is SEHNR, CDR2 FQNEAQ, per germline (reference sequence). CDR3 amino acids: CASSLGRTGNYGYTF. Written as DNA, the CDR3 is TGTGCCAGCAGCTTAGGAAGGACAGGGAACTATGGCTACACCTTC.

CDR3 nucleotide sequence: TGCAGCGCTCAGGGCTGGGATGGCTACACCTTC. This encodes CSAQGWDGYTF. J is TRBJ1-2 and V is TRBV29-1, with a tentative D call TRBD1 (5 bases). CDR3 length: 11 amino acids. Germline lookup yields CDR1 SQVTM and CDR2 ANQGSEA. Trimming removed 7 bases at V and 6 bases at J, with 12 bases between.

The chain combines TRBV2 with TRBJ2-2; 11 bases fit TRBD2. Germline CDR1 is SNHLY and CDR2 is FYNNEI. V shed 7 bases and J 4 bases; nucleotides not matched to a gene: 5. The CDR3 contains 15 residues. The DNA for the CDR3 is TGTGCCAGCAATTATGGGACTAGCGGCACCGGGGAGCTGTTTTTT. Translating it yields CASNYGTSGTGELFF.

This clone has a single count. The rearrangement uses TRBV27 and TRBJ2-5; D call uncertain. The CDR3 runs to 14 residues. Trimming took 2 bases from V and 3 from J, leaving 10 bases between them. The germline V gene encodes CDR1 MNHEY and CDR2 SMNVEV (reference sequence). CDR3 region: CASSLVSAEETQYF. In DNA, the CDR3 is TGTGCCAGCAGTTTAGTCAGTGCGGAAGAGACCCAGTACTTC.

This clone was detected a few times. The chain joins TRBV9 to TRBJ2-7; 11 bases align to TRBD1. Germline CDR1 reads SGDLS; CDR2 reads YYNGEE. The CDR3 has 13 residues. J gave up 6 bases and V 4 bases, and 3 bases lay outside the gene matches. CDR3 DNA sequence: TGTGCCAGCAGCCGGACAGGGGGCCGCGAGCAGTACTTC. It specifies CASSRTGGREQYF. Supplemented by reference TRBV9 and TRBJ2-7, the full variable domain reads DSGVTQTPKHLITATGQRVTLRCSPRSGDLSVYWYQQSLDQGLQFLIQYYNGEERAKGNILERFSAQQFPDLHSELNLSSLELGDSALYFCASSRTGGREQYFGPGTRLTVT.

The chain joins TRBV28 to TRBJ1-2, with unresolved D. Looked up from germline, CDR1 is MDHEN and CDR2 is SYDVKM. Trimming left V 5 bases short and J 8 bases short, with 15 bases between. The CDR3 has 13 amino acids. The CDR3 DNA reads as TGTGCCAGCAGTGAGAAGGAAAGGAGGGGCTACACCTTC. Its protein is CASSEKERRGYTF.

The rearrangement joins TRBV6-6 to TRBJ2-2; 8 nucleotides line up with TRBD1. Germline V gives CDR1 MNHNY, CDR2 SVGAGI (reference sequence). The ends lost 5 bases at V and 7 bases at J; junction bases unmatched: 6. The CDR3 runs to 14 residues. Here the CDR3 DNA reads TGTGCCAGCAGTCGTACAGGGGGGAGCGGGGAGCTGTTTTTT. Its translation is CASSRTGGSGELFF.

The J gene is TRBJ1-1, the V gene TRBV5-1, with TRBD1 as a possible D gene (6 bases). The CDR3 has 15 residues. V was pared by 4 bases and J by 1 base, with 14 bases between. Per germline, CDR1 SGHRS and CDR2 YFSETQ. CDR3 bases: TGCGCCAGCAGCCCTAAGACAGGACCGAACACTGAAGCTTTCTTT. This sequence encodes CASSPKTGPNTEAFF.

The CDR3 protein is CASSAPKGPGDTQYF. The CDR3 DNA reads TGTGCCAGCAGTGCCCCGAAGGGGCCTGGTGATACGCAGTATTTT. The gene calls are TRBV6-6 and TRBJ2-3; TRBD1 is a possible D gene (5 bases). This CDR3 contains 15 residues. V was pared by 5 bases and J by 6 bases, with 18 bases between. The V gene's germline CDR1 is MNHNY and CDR2 SVGAGI (reference sequence).

In this sample, this clone turned up a few times. An end of the junction differs from the germline gene, which may be a read error. The genes are TRBV5-8 and TRBJ2-6; TRBD1 agrees at 7 bases. This CDR3 has 19 amino acids. The germline CDR1 and CDR2 sequences are SGHTS and YDEGEE. CDR3 coding DNA: TGTGCCAGCAGCAGGACCGACAGGGTGGCCTTTTCTGGGGCCAACGGCCTGACTTTC. This translates into CASSRTDRVAFSGANGLTF.

V is TRBV6-5 and J is TRBJ1-1; 7 bases match TRBD1. The CDR3 extends over 15 amino acids. Germline CDR1 reads MNHEY; CDR2 reads SVGAGI. V was clipped by 8 bases and J by 3 bases; unmatched bases: 12. The CDR3 sequence is CASSNTAGGHTEAFF. The CDR3 region has the DNA TGTGCCAGCTCAAACACGGCAGGGGGGCACACTGAAGCTTTCTTT.

The rearrangement uses TRBV28 and TRBJ2-5; maybe TRBD1 (6 bases). CDR1 is MDHEN, CDR2 SYDVKM, per germline. V gave up 1 base and J gave up 0 bases, with 15 bases separating them. This CDR3 contains 17 residues. The CDR3 region is CASSLSGQPYDQETQYF. In DNA, the CDR3 is TGTGCCAGCAGTTTATCCGGACAGCCATATGACCAAGAGACCCAGTACTTC.

The chain couples TRBV5-1 to TRBJ1-3, with 10 positions matching TRBD1. Looked up from germline, CDR1 is SGHRS and CDR2 is YFSETQ. J gave up 2 bases and V 4 bases, and 6 bases lay outside the gene matches. The CDR3 covers 16 residues. The CDR3 bases are TGCGCCAGCAGCATGGCCGGGACAGGGGCTGGAAACACCATATATTTT. Protein product: CASSMAGTGAGNTIYF.

The rearrangement links TRBV30 to TRBJ2-7; weak D call: TRBD1 (6 bases). The germline CDR1 and CDR2 sequences are GTSNPN and SVGIG (reference sequence). This CDR3 is 13 amino acids long. V was cut by 0 bases and J by 5 bases, with 11 bases left in between. The CDR3 reads CAWSVTGLNEQYF. The CDR3 nucleotides are TGTGCCTGGAGTGTTACAGGGCTCAACGAGCAGTACTTC.

The gene calls are TRBV9 and TRBJ1-1; TRBD1 agrees at 7 bases. Germline CDR1 is SGDLS and CDR2 is YYNGEE. V was clipped by 1 base and J by 4 bases; unmatched bases: 4. The CDR3 runs to 14 residues. The CDR3 loop reads CASSVMSGGTEAFF. The CDR3 region has the DNA TGTGCCAGCAGCGTAATGTCAGGGGGCACTGAAGCTTTCTTT.

Only one count was recorded for this clone. The V and J genes are TRBV14 and TRBJ1-6; D uncertain. The V gene lost 1 base and the J gene lost 13 bases, with 11 bases spanning the gap. The CDR3 has 13 residues. Looked up from germline, CDR1 is SGHDN and CDR2 is FVKESK. The CDR3 sequence: CASSQAIRSPLHF. The DNA of the CDR3 is TGTGCCAGCAGCCAAGCGATCAGGTCGCCCCTCCACTTT.

CDR3 region: CASSESSSYEQYF. CDR3 DNA: TGTGCCAGCAGTGAATCGAGCTCCTACGAGCAGTACTTC. J is TRBJ2-7 and V is TRBV6-1; no definite D call. Trimming cost V 2 bases and J 0 bases, with 5 bases left between them. The CDR3 runs to 13 residues. The V gene's germline CDR1 is MNHNS and CDR2 SASEGT.

The chain uses TRBV11-3 and TRBJ2-7; D remains ambiguous. CDR1 and CDR2 (germline): SGHNT, YENEEA. V was shortened by 1 base and J by 7 bases, with 8 bases between the two germline ends. The CDR3 runs to 12 residues. The CDR3 nucleotides read TGTGCCAGCAGCTTAGGGCCTTGGGAGCAGTACTTC. It specifies CASSLGPWEQYF.

This chain connects TRBV9 to TRBJ2-3; TRBD1 aligns across 9 bases. V trimming: 4 bases; J trimming: 4 bases; junction bases outside the gene matches: 4. The CDR3 consists of 14 residues. Germline assignment: CDR1 SGDLS and CDR2 YYNGEE. Written as DNA, the CDR3 is TGTGCCAGCAGCCTGGGACAGGGTTCAGATACGCAGTATTTT. Encoded protein: CASSLGQGSDTQYF.